This is a list of T cell receptor beta chains from one sample in a study of control samples from healthy donors and cancer patients. Some clones are missing from TCRdb's copy, which holds only in-frame ones; the method was immunoSEQ multiplex PCR. The sample holds 80,000 to 100,000 clones, more than 90% seen once. The sample consisted of blood. These TCRs come from a human donor in good health. The donor label of this sample is uncertain. The CDR3 runs from the conserved cysteine through the conserved F or W. The order of the fields is CDR3 length, clone size, D gene, V gene, J gene, CDR3 DNA, CDR3 protein. D genes are given only for firm matches. The size of a clone is reported for some rows only, either as once, few or many, or as a class for expanded clones.

cdr3_length: 15
clone_size: -
d_call: TRBD2
v_call: TRBV3-1/TRBV3-2
j_call: TRBJ2-7
cdr3_nt: TGTGCCAGCAGGCCACTAGCGGGGGGGCAAGGTGAGCAGTACTTC
cdr3_aa: CASRPLAGGQGEQYF

cdr3_length: 14
clone_size: once
d_call: -
v_call: TRBV9
j_call: TRBJ2-2
cdr3_nt: TGTGCCAGCAGCGTAGAGGGGCGGGCCGGGGAGCTGTTTTTT
cdr3_aa: CASSVEGRAGELFF

cdr3_length: 16
clone_size: -
d_call: -
v_call: TRBV21-1
j_call: TRBJ2-1
cdr3_nt: TGTGCCAGCAGCCCGGAGGAGCGGGGCTCTCTCAATGAGCAGTTCTTC
cdr3_aa: CASSPEERGSLNEQFF

cdr3_length: 15
clone_size: -
d_call: TRBD1
v_call: TRBV3-1/TRBV3-2
j_call: TRBJ1-6
cdr3_nt: TGTGCCAGCAGCCATCGACAGGGGGCGAATTCACCCCTCCACTTT
cdr3_aa: CASSHRQGANSPLHF

cdr3_length: 15
clone_size: -
d_call: TRBD1
v_call: TRBV30
j_call: TRBJ1-1
cdr3_nt: TGTGCCTTCCAAAAAAACAGGGGCCCGAACACTGAAGCTTTCTTT
cdr3_aa: CAFQKNRGPNTEAFF

cdr3_length: 14
clone_size: -
d_call: -
v_call: TRBV28
j_call: TRBJ1-6
cdr3_nt: TGTGCCAGCAGCCTGGTAGGGCGGGATTCACCCCTCCACTTT
cdr3_aa: CASSLVGRDSPLHF

cdr3_length: 16
clone_size: -
d_call: TRBD1
v_call: TRBV11-2
j_call: TRBJ2-5
cdr3_nt: TGTGCCAGCAGCGTAAGAACCGGGACAGGAGTAGAGACCCAGTACTTC
cdr3_aa: CASSVRTGTGVETQYF

cdr3_length: 12
clone_size: -
d_call: -
v_call: TRBV11-2
j_call: TRBJ1-1
cdr3_nt: TGTGCCAGCAGCGAGTGGAACACTGAAGCTTTCTTT
cdr3_aa: CASSEWNTEAFF

cdr3_length: 15
clone_size: -
d_call: -
v_call: TRBV27
j_call: TRBJ2-1
cdr3_nt: TGTGCCAGCAGTTTATGGCAGGGCGATATGGATGAGCAGTTCTTC
cdr3_aa: CASSLWQGDMDEQFF

cdr3_length: 16
clone_size: -
d_call: -
v_call: TRBV5-6
j_call: TRBJ1-2
cdr3_nt: TGTGCCAGCAGCTTGGGAGGTTGGCAGCCTGTTTATGGCTACACCTTC
cdr3_aa: CASSLGGWQPVYGYTF

cdr3_length: 14
clone_size: -
d_call: -
v_call: TRBV7-3
j_call: TRBJ2-4
cdr3_nt: TGTGCCAGCAGCTTACCAGGGCTCGAGGACATTCAGTACTTC
cdr3_aa: CASSLPGLEDIQYF

cdr3_length: 13
clone_size: -
d_call: -
v_call: TRBV13
j_call: TRBJ1-1
cdr3_nt: TGTGCCAGCAGCAGGGACTCCTACACTGAAGCTTTCTTT
cdr3_aa: CASSRDSYTEAFF

cdr3_length: 14
clone_size: few
d_call: -
v_call: TRBV30
j_call: TRBJ2-1
cdr3_nt: TGTGCCTGGAGTAGGGGACAACTATACAATGAGCAGTTCTTC
cdr3_aa: CAWSRGQLYNEQFF

cdr3_length: 13
clone_size: -
d_call: -
v_call: TRBV19
j_call: TRBJ1-2
cdr3_nt: TGTGCCAGTAATCTACCGGAACACAATGGCTACACCTTC
cdr3_aa: CASNLPEHNGYTF

cdr3_length: 14
clone_size: -
d_call: TRBD2
v_call: TRBV7-9
j_call: TRBJ2-3
cdr3_nt: TGTGCCAGCAGCGCTAGCGGGGGCACAGATACGCAGTATTTT
cdr3_aa: CASSASGGTDTQYF

cdr3_length: 10
clone_size: once
d_call: -
v_call: TRBV6-5
j_call: TRBJ2-7
cdr3_nt: TGTGCCAGCGGGTTTGGCGAGCAGTACTTC
cdr3_aa: CASGFGEQYF

cdr3_length: 12
clone_size: -
d_call: TRBD1
v_call: TRBV6-2/TRBV6-3
j_call: TRBJ2-7
cdr3_nt: TGTGCCAGCAGTCTACAGGGGTACGAGCAGTACTTC
cdr3_aa: CASSLQGYEQYF

cdr3_length: 14
clone_size: -
d_call: TRBD1
v_call: TRBV3-1/TRBV3-2
j_call: TRBJ1-1
cdr3_nt: TGTGCCGGCAGCCCCCGGGACAGGAACACTGAAGCTTTCTTT
cdr3_aa: CAGSPRDRNTEAFF

cdr3_length: 13
clone_size: -
d_call: -
v_call: TRBV19
j_call: TRBJ1-2
cdr3_nt: TGTGCCAGTAGTCTAGACAGCAACTATGGCTACACCTTC
cdr3_aa: CASSLDSNYGYTF

cdr3_length: 16
clone_size: -
d_call: -
v_call: TRBV7-2
j_call: TRBJ1-1
cdr3_nt: TGTGCCAGCAGCTTAGAAACTGGGACCCTCCCGGCTGAAGCTTTCTTT
cdr3_aa: CASSLETGTLPAEAFF

cdr3_length: 17
clone_size: few
d_call: -
v_call: TRBV19
j_call: TRBJ1-6
cdr3_nt: TGTGCCAGTAGTAGACAGGCCACGAGCTCCTATAATTCACCCCTCCACTTT
cdr3_aa: CASSRQATSSYNSPLHF

cdr3_length: 11
clone_size: -
d_call: -
v_call: TRBV19
j_call: TRBJ1-2
cdr3_nt: TGTGCCAGTAGTATAAAGTATGGCTACACCTTC
cdr3_aa: CASSIKYGYTF

cdr3_length: 15
clone_size: -
d_call: -
v_call: TRBV5-1
j_call: TRBJ2-1
cdr3_nt: TGCGCCAGCAGCTTGCCTTCGGACACCGACAATGAGCAGTTCTTC
cdr3_aa: CASSLPSDTDNEQFF

cdr3_length: 15
clone_size: once
d_call: -
v_call: TRBV30
j_call: TRBJ1-4
cdr3_nt: TGTGCCTGGAGTGCCGTCAGAGGTTCTAATGAAAAACTGTTTTTT
cdr3_aa: CAWSAVRGSNEKLFF

cdr3_length: 17
clone_size: once
d_call: -
v_call: TRBV19
j_call: TRBJ2-7
cdr3_nt: TGTGCCAGTAGTATAAGTTCTGTGGAGGCCAGATACTACGAGCAGTACTTC
cdr3_aa: CASSISSVEARYYEQYF

cdr3_length: 15
clone_size: -
d_call: -
v_call: TRBV4-3
j_call: TRBJ2-5
cdr3_nt: TGCGCCAGCAGCCAAGAGGCACAGTCGATAGAGACCCAGTACTTC
cdr3_aa: CASSQEAQSIETQYF

cdr3_length: 14
clone_size: once
d_call: -
v_call: TRBV2
j_call: TRBJ2-1
cdr3_nt: TGTGCCAGCAGTGAACCCAGGGATAGGGGAGAGCAGTTCTTC
cdr3_aa: CASSEPRDRGEQFF